The TCR beta chain described here comes from a study of T cells in Graves' hyperthyroidism and ophthalmopathy. Disease lasting under 3 months, a NOSPECS grade of at least 4, and a Clinical Activity Score of at least 3 were features of the ophthalmopathy patients. Study-wide findings and caveats: The model predicted ophthalmopathy a median 6.5 months before onset.

The CDR3 consists of 16 residues. The germline V gene has CDR1 SGDLS and CDR2 YYNGEE. Trimming pared 3 bases from V and 4 bases from J, leaving 19 bases between. The investigators amplified TCR beta CDR3 regions from RNA transcripts. First-round RT-PCR targeting the TCR CDR3 was performed with the HTBI primer set. TCRdb reprocessed the multiplex PCR reads via MiXCR and lists one record per CDR3 protein. The table shows about 380,000 distinct CDR3 sequences, with approximately 17% occurring only once. This clonotype was counted many times. The antigen remains undetermined. The sequenced sample consisted of blood. The receptor comes from a young man with Graves' ophthalmopathy. The gene calls are TRBV9 and TRBJ1-2; a possible D gene is TRBD1 (6 bases). The CDR3 protein is CASSEGRGEPGYGYTF. The CDR3 coding sequence is TGTGCCAGCAGCGAGGGAAGGGGGGAACCCGGCTATGGCTACACCTTC.